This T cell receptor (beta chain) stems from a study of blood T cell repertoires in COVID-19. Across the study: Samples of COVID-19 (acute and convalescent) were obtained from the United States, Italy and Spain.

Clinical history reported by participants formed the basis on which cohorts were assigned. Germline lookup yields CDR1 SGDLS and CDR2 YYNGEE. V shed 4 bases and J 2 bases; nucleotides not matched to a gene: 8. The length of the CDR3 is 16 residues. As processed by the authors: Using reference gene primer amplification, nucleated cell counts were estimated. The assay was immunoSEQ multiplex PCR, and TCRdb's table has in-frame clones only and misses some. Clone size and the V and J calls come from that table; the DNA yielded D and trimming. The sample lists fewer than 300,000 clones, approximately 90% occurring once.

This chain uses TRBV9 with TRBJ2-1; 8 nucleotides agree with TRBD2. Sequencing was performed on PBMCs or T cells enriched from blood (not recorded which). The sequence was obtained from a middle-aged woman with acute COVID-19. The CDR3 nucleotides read TGTGCCAGCAGCCCTCGGTTAGCGGGAACCTACAATGAGCAGTTCTTC. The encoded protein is CASSPRLAGTYNEQFF. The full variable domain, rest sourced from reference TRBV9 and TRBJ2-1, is DSGVTQTPKHLITATGQRVTLRCSPRSGDLSVYWYQQSLDQGLQFLIQYYNGEERAKGNILERFSAQQFPDLHSELNLSSLELGDSALYFCASSPRLAGTYNEQFFGPGTRLTVL.